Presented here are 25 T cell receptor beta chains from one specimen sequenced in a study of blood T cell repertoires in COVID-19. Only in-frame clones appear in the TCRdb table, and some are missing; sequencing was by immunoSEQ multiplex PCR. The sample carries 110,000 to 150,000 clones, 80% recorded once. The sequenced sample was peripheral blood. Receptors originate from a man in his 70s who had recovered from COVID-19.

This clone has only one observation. The CDR3 protein is CASSGSSGSGNEQFF. The CDR3 DNA reads TGTGCCAGCAGTGGATCCAGCGGGAGTGGGAATGAGCAGTTCTTC. The V call is TRBV6-4, the J call TRBJ2-1, with 8 positions matching TRBD2. CDR3 size: 15 residues. CDR1 and CDR2 from the germline V gene are MRHNA and SNTAGT. The trim removed 4 bases at V and 7 bases at J, leaving 9 bases unmatched.

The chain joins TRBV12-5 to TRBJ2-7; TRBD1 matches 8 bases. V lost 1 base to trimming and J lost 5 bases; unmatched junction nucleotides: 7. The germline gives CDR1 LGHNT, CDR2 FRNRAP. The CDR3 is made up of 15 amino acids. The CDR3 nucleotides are TGTGCTAGTGGTTTGGGGGCAGGGGGCGTCGACGAGCAGTACTTC. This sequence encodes CASGLGAGGVDEQYF.

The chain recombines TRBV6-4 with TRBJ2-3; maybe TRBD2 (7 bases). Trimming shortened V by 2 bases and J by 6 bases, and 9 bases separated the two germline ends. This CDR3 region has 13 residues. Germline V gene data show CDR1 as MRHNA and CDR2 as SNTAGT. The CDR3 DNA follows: TGTGCCAGCAGTGACGGGGGGGCCGATACGCAGTATTTT. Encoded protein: CASSDGGADTQYF.

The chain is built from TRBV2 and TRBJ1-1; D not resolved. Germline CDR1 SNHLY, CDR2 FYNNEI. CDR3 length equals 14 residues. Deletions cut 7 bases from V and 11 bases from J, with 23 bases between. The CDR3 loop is CASTPGEYNALAFF. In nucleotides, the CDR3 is TGTGCCAGCACGCCGGGAGAATACAATGCGTTGGCTTTCTTT. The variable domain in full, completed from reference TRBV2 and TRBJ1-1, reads EPEVTQTPSHQVTQMGQEVILRCVPISNHLYFYWYRQILGQKVEFLVSFYNNEISEKSEIFDDQFSVERPDGSNFTLKIRSTKLEDSAMYFCASTPGEYNALAFFGQGTRLTVV.

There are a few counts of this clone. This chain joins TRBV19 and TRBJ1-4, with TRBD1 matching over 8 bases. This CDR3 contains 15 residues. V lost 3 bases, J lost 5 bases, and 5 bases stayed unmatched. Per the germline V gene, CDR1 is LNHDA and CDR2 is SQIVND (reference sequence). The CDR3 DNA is TGTGCCAGTAGTATCAAGGGACAGGAGAATGAAAAACTGTTTTTT. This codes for CASSIKGQENEKLFF.

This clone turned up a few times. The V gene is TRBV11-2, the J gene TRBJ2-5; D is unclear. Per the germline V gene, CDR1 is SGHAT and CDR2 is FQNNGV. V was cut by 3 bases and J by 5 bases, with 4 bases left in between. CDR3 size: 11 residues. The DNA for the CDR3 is TGTGCCAGCAGCTTCGGGGAGACCCAGTACTTC. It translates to CASSFGETQYF.

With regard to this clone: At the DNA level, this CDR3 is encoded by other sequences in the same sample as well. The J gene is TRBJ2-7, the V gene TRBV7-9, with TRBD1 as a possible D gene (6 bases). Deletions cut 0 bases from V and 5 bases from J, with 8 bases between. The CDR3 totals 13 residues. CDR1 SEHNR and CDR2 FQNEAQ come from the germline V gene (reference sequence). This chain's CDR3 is CASSLAQGDEQYF. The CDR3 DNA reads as TGTGCCAGCAGCTTAGCACAGGGAGACGAGCAGTACTTC.

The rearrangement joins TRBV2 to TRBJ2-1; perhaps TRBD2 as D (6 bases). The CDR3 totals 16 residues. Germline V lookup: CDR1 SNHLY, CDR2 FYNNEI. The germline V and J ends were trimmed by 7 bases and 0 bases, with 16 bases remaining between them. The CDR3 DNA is TGTGCCAGCAATGGCGGGACCTCAAGCTCCTACAATGAGCAGTTCTTC. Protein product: CASNGGTSSSYNEQFF.

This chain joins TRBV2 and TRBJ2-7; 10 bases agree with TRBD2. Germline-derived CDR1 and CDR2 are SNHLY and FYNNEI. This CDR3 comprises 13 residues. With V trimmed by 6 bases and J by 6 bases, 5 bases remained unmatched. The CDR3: CASRRAGGPEQYF. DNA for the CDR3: TGTGCCAGCAGGAGAGCGGGAGGGCCCGAGCAGTACTTC.

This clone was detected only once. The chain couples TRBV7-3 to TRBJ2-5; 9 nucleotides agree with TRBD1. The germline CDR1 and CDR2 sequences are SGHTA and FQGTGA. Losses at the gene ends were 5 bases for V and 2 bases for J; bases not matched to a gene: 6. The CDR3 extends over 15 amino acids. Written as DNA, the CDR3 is TGTGCCAGCAGCCCTCTCGGGACAGGGCAAGAGACCCAGTACTTC. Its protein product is CASSPLGTGQETQYF.

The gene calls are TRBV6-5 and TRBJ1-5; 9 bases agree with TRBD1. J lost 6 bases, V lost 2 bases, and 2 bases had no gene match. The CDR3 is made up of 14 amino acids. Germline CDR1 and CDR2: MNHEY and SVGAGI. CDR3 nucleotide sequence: TGTGCCAGCAGTTACGGGACAGGGACTCAGCCCCAGCATTTT. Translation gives CASSYGTGTQPQHF.

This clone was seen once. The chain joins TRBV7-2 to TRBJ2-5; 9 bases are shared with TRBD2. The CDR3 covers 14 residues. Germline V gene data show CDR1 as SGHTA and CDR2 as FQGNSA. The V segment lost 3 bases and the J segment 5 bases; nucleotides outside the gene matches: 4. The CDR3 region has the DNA TGTGCCAGCAGCTTTATCACTAGCGGGGAGACCCAGTACTTC. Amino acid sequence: CASSFITSGETQYF.

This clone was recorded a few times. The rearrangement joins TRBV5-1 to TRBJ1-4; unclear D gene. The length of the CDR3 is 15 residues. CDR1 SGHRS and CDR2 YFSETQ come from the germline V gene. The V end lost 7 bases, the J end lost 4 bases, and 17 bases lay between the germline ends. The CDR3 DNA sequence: TGCGCCAGCGCCAGATCCTCCGGGGATAATGAAAAACTGTTTTTT. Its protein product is CASARSSGDNEKLFF.

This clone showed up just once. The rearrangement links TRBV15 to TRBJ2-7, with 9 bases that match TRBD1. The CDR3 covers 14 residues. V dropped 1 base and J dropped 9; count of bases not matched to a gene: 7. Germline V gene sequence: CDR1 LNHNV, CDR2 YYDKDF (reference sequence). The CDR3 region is CATSRGGTGKGQYF. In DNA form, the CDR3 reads TGTGCCACCAGCAGAGGTGGGACAGGGAAAGGGCAGTACTTC.

CDR3 nucleotide sequence: TGTGCCAGCTCTGTAGCGGGATCCGATACGCAGTATTTT. It is translated as CASSVAGSDTQYF. The V call is TRBV5-4, the J call TRBJ2-3; TRBD2 matches at 8 bases. Trimming at V came to 7 bases and at J to 6 bases, leaving 7 bases not matched to a gene. This CDR3 spans 13 amino acids. Germline CDR1 and CDR2: SGHNT and YYREEE (reference sequence).

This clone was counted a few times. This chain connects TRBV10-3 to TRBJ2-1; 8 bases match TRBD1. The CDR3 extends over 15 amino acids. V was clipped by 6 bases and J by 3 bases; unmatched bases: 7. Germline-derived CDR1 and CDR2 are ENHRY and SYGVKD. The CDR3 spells CAIRRQGASYNEQFF. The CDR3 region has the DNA TGTGCCATCAGGCGCCAGGGGGCTAGCTACAATGAGCAGTTCTTC.

The CDR3 is CASTTRVSGNTIYF. CDR3 sequence (DNA): TGTGCCAGCACCACTCGGGTCTCTGGAAACACCATATATTTT. J is TRBJ1-3 and V is TRBV7-9; no definite D call. The CDR3 contains 14 residues. V dropped 7 bases and J dropped 0 bases, with 10 bases sitting between them. Germline-derived CDR1 and CDR2 are SEHNR and FQNEAQ (reference sequence). Together with reference TRBV7-9 and TRBJ1-3, the CDR3 gives the full variable domain: DTGVSQNPRHKITKRGQNVTFRCDPISEHNRLYWYRQTLGQGPEFLTYFQNEAQLEKSRLLSDRFSAERPKGSFSTLEIQRTEQGDSAMYLCASTTRVSGNTIYFGEGSWLTVV.

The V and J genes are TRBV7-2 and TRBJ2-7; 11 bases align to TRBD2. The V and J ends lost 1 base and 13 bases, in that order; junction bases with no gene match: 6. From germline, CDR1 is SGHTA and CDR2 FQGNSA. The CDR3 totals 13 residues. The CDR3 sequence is CASSLELAGVTYF. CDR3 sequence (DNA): TGTGCCAGCAGCTTAGAACTAGCGGGAGTAACATACTTC.

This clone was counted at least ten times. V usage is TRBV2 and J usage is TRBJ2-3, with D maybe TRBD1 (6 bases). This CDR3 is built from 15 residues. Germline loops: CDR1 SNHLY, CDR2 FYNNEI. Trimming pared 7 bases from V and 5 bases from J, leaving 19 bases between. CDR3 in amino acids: CASNEHGQGKDTQYF. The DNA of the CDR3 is TGTGCCAGCAATGAGCATGGGCAGGGGAAAGATACGCAGTATTTT.

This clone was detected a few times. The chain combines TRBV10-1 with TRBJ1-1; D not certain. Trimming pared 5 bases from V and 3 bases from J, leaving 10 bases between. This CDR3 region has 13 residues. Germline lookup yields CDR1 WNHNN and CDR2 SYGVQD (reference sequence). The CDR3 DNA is TGCGCCAGCAGTTCCCAGGTCCACACTGAAGCTTTCTTT. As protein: CASSSQVHTEAFF.

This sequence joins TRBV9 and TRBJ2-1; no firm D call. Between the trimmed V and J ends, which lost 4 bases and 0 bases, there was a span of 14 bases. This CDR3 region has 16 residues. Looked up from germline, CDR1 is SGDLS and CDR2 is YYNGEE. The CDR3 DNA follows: TGTGCCAGCAGCCCATACGAGGCGAGCTCCTACAATGAGCAGTTCTTC. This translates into CASSPYEASSYNEQFF. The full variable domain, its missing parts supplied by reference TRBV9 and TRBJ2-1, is DSGVTQTPKHLITATGQRVTLRCSPRSGDLSVYWYQQSLDQGLQFLIQYYNGEERAKGNILERFSAQQFPDLHSELNLSSLELGDSALYFCASSPYEASSYNEQFFGPGTRLTVL.

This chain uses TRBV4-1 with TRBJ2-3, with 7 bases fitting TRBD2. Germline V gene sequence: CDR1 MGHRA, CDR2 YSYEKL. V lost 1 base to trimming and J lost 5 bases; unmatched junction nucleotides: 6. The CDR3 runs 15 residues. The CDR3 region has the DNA TGCGCCAGCAGCCAAGGGGAGGTAGCGGGAGATACGCAGTATTTT. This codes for CASSQGEVAGDTQYF.

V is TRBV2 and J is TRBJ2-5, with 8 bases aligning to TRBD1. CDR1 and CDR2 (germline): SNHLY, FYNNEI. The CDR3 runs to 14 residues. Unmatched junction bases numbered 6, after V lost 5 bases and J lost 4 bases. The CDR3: CASSRTGWRETQYF. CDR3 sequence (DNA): TGTGCCAGCAGTAGGACAGGGTGGCGAGAGACCCAGTACTTC.

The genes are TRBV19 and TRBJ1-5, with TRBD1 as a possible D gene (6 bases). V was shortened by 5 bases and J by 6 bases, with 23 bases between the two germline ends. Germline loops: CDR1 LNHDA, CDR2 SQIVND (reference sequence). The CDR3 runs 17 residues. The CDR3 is CASSGVMMDSHGQPQHF. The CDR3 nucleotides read TGTGCCAGTAGTGGAGTAATGATGGACAGCCACGGTCAGCCCCAGCATTTT.

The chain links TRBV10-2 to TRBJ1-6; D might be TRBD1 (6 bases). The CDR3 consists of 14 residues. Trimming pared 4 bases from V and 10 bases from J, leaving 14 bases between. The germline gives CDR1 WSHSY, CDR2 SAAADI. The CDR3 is CASSAAGVRSPLHF. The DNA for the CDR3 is TGCGCCAGCAGTGCGGCAGGGGTTAGGTCACCCCTCCACTTT.